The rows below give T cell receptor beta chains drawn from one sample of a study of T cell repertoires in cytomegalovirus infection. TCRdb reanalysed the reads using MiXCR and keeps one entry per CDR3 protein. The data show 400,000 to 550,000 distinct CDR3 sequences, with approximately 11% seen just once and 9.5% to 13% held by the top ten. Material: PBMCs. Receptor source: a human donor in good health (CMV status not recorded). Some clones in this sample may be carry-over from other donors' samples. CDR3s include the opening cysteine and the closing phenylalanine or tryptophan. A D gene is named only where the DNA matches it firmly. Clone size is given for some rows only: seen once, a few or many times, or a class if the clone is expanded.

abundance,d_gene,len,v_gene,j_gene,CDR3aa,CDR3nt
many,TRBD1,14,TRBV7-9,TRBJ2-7,CASSHRDSSYEQYF,TGTGCCAGCAGCCACCGGGACAGCTCCTACGAGCAGTACTTC
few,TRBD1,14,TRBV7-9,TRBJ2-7,CASSSTGESYEQYF,TGTGCCAGCAGTTCGACAGGGGAATCCTACGAGCAGTACTTC
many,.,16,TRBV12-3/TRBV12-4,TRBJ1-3,CASSPMGAGGGNTIYF,TGTGCCAGCAGTCCTATGGGGGCAGGAGGTGGAAACACCATATATTTT
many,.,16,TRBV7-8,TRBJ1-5,CASSFSPAVSNQPQHF,TGTGCCAGCAGCTTTAGTCCGGCAGTTAGCAATCAGCCCCAGCATTTT
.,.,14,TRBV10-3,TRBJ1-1,CAISESYSNTEAFF,TGTGCCATCAGTGAGTCGTATTCGAACACTGAAGCTTTCTTT
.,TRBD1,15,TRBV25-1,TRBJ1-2,CASSEYRTGFGGYTF,TGTGCCAGCAGTGAATACAGGACAGGGTTTGGCGGCTACACCTTC
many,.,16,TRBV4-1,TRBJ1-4,CASSQGPPIKEEKLFF,TGCGCCAGCAGCCAGGGGCCCCCAATCAAGGAGGAAAAACTGTTTTTT
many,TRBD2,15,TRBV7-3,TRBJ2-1,CASSSLSGTNSLQFF,TGTGCCAGCAGCTCCCTCAGTGGGACTAATTCCCTCCAGTTCTTC
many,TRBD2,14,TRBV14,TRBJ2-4,CASSASGSSNIQYF,TGTGCCAGCAGTGCTAGCGGGAGTTCAAACATTCAGTACTTC
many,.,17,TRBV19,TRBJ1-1,CASSMGGTTYMNTEAFF,TGTGCCAGTAGTATGGGCGGGACAACATACATGAACACTGAAGCTTTCTTT
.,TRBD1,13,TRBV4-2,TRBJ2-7,CASSRDRVREQYF,TGTGCCAGCAGCCGTGACAGGGTGCGCGAGCAGTACTTC
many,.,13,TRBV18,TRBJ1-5,CASSGLIDQPQHF,TGTGCCAGCTCAGGTCTTATCGATCAGCCCCAGCATTTT
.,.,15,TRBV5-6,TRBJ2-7,CASSLDVGSSYEQYF,TGTGCCAGCAGCTTGGACGTGGGGAGCTCCTACGAGCAGTACTTC
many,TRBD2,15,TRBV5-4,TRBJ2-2,CASSFGGESTGELFF,TGTGCCAGCAGCTTTGGGGGGGAGTCCACCGGGGAGCTGTTTTTT